A single sample is the source of the 4 T cell receptor beta chains below, sequenced in a study of PD-L1 blockade in urothelial cancer. Assay used: immunoSEQ multiplex PCR; TCRdb lists only in-frame clones, some missing. The table lists about 43,000 clones, 88% of them singletons. Material: PBMCs, obtained around atezolizumab (anti-PD-L1) treatment. The origin of the receptors is a woman aged 55 to 70 with urothelial cancer.

The chain carries TRBV27 and TRBJ2-5; D is unclear. V gave up 5 bases and J gave up 5 bases, with 12 bases separating them. Germline CDR1 reads MNHEY; CDR2 reads SMNVEV (reference sequence). This CDR3 is built from 13 residues. The CDR3 sequence is CASSPSFPETQYF. Here the CDR3 DNA reads TGTGCCAGCAGTCCAAGCTTCCCGGAGACCCAGTACTTC.

The chain couples TRBV27 to TRBJ2-7, with TRBD2 matching over 16 bases. The trim removed 8 bases at V and 8 bases at J, leaving 12 bases unmatched. The CDR3 length is 16 residues. Germline values: CDR1 MNHEY, CDR2 SMNVEV (reference sequence). The CDR3 DNA reads as TGTGCCAGCGGGATCTGGGGGACTAGCGGGGGGGTACAGCAGTACTTC. Its translation: CASGIWGTSGGVQQYF.

The V gene is TRBV6-5, the J gene TRBJ2-3; D perhaps matches TRBD2 (5 bases). V lost 0 bases to trimming and J lost 1 base, with 8 bases between them. Germline CDR1 MNHEY, CDR2 SVGAGI. This CDR3 spans 15 amino acids. CDR3 residues: CASSYSWGGTDTQYF. The CDR3 DNA reads TGTGCCAGCAGTTACTCGTGGGGAGGCACAGATACGCAGTATTTT.

This clone was counted only a few times. This chain connects TRBV28 to TRBJ2-7; tentative D call: TRBD1 (5 bases). V lost 8 bases to trimming and J lost 0 bases, with 14 bases between them. CDR1 and CDR2 from the germline V gene are MDHEN and SYDVKM. This CDR3 region has 14 residues. CDR3 residues: CASRFQGGSYEQYF. The CDR3 coding sequence is TGTGCCAGCCGATTCCAGGGCGGCTCCTACGAGCAGTACTTC.